This TCR beta chain was documented in a study of blood T cell repertoires in COVID-19. In the source study's methods: Reference gene primer amplification in the assay estimated nucleated cell counts. Data came from immunoSEQ multiplex PCR; TCRdb stores just in-frame clones and leaves some out. From that table come the V and J calls and clone size; the DNA was used to work out D and trimming. The data show approximately 98,000 clones, with about 88% seen just once and over 2% held by the top ten. The V gene lost 1 base and the J gene lost 4 bases, with 11 bases spanning the gap. The CDR3 has 14 amino acids. Germline V gives CDR1 MGHRA, CDR2 YSYEKL.

The TCR originated in a human donor in a cohort sampled during active COVID-19. The chain has TRBV4-1 and TRBJ2-7; no clear D. Sequenced: peripheral blood. The CDR3 region has the DNA TGCGCCAGCAGCCAAGTTGCCTCAGAATACGAGCAGTACTTC. It is translated as CASSQVASEYEQYF.